This TCR beta chain was captured in a study of shared clonotypes between healthy human individuals. Points on this clone: Its antigen is not identified.

The study, taken as a whole, reports: Around 5% was the fraction of naive CD4 clonotypes found shared across several donors. Naive subsets typically showed greater estimated richness than memory subsets. Non-shared clonotypes had lower generation probabilities than those shared by all four donors.

Libraries were prepared by immunoSEQ multiplex PCR; TCRdb keeps only in-frame clonotypes and omits some of them. Counted here are under 1 million clones, 80% to 95% occurring once; the ten biggest clones make up 24%. Terminally differentiated effector memory CD45RA+ cells were left out of the naive CD8 fraction, which was CD45RO-negative and positively selected for CCR7. The donors, healthy adults who were HIV-negative, had experienced no recent acute infections or vaccinations. The CDR3 runs to 16 residues. CDR1 is SGHRS, CDR2 YFSETQ, per germline. J gave up 6 bases and V 3 bases, and 9 bases lay outside the gene matches.

This clonotype originated in a man under 40 in good health. This rearrangement joins TRBV5-1 to TRBJ2-1; 10 bases align to TRBD2. Sequencing was done on a sample of naive CD8+ T cells sorted from blood. The CDR3 nucleotides are TGCGCCAGCAGCTCCCCTGGAGCGGGAGGGATCAATGAGCAGTTCTTC. It yields the protein CASSSPGAGGINEQFF.